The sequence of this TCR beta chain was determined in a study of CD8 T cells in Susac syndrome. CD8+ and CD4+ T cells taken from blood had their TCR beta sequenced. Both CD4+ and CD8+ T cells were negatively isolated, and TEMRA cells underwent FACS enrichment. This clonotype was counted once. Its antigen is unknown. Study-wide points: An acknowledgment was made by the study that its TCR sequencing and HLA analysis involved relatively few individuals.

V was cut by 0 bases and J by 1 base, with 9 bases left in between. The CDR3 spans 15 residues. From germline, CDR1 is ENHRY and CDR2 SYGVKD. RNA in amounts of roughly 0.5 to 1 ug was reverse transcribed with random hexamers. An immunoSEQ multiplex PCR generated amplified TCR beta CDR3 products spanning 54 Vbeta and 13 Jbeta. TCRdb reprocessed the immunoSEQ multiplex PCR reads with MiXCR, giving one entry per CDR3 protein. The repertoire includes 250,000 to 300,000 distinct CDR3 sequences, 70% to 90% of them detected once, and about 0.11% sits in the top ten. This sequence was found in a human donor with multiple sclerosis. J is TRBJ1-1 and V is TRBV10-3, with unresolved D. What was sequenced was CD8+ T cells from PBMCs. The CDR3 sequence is CAISESGASNTEAFF. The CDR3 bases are TGTGCCATCAGTGAGTCAGGCGCCTCGAACACTGAAGCTTTCTTT.